This T cell receptor (beta chain) was found in a study of blood T cell repertoires in COVID-19. Study background: Material from acute and convalescent COVID-19 was sourced from the United States, Italy and Spain. PBMCs, B-cell-depleted T cells, or T cells were the source of the cDNA or gDNA that made up the material.

Per germline, CDR1 SGHRS and CDR2 YFSETQ. V was shortened by 4 bases and J by 4 bases, with 18 bases between the two germline ends. The CDR3 totals 15 residues. In the source study's methods: By means of reference gene primer amplification, nucleated cell counts were estimated. Data came from immunoSEQ multiplex PCR; TCRdb stores just in-frame clones and leaves some out. The V and J calls and clone size were taken over from that table, and D and trimming were inferred from the DNA. The repertoire holds some 200,000 clones, with around 91% as singletons. This sequence was found in a woman between 18 and 29 years old in a cohort exposed to, infected with or recovered from COVID-19 (not recorded which). Sequenced: PBMCs or T cells enriched from blood (not recorded which). The rearrangement joins TRBV5-1 to TRBJ2-7; TRBD1 might be the D (6 bases). The CDR3 DNA is TGCGCCAGCAGCACCACAGGGTCCCAACTTTACGAGCAGTACTTC. Protein product: CASSTTGSQLYEQYF. Full variable domain (rest looked up from reference TRBV5-1 and TRBJ2-7): KAGVTQTPRYLIKTRGQQVTLSCSPISGHRSVSWYQQTPGQGLQFLFEYFSETQRNKGNFPGRFSGRQFSNSRSEMNVSTLELGDSALYLCASSTTGSQLYEQYFGPGTRLTVT.